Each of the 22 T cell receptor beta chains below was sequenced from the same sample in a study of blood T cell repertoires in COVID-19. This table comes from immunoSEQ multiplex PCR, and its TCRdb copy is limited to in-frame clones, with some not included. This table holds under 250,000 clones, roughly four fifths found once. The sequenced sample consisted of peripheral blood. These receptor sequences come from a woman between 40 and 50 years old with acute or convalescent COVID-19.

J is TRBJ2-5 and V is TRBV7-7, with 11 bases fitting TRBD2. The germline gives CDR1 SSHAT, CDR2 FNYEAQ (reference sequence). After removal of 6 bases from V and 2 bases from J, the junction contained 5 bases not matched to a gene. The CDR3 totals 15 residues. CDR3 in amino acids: CASSRLAGNQETQYF. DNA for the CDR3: TGTGCCAGCAGTCGACTAGCGGGAAATCAAGAGACCCAGTACTTC.

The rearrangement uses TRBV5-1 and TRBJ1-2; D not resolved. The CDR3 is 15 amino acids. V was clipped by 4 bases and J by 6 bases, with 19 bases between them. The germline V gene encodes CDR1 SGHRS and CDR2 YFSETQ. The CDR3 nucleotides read TGCGCCAGCAGCCCAAGGGAGGGTCGAACTAATGGCTACACCTTC. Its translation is CASSPREGRTNGYTF.

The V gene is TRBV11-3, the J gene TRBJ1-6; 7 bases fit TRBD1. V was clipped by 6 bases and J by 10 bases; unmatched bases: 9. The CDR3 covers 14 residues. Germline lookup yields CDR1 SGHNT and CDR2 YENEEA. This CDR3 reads CASSQGGIRSPLHF. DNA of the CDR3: TGTGCCAGCAGTCAAGGGGGCATCCGCTCACCCCTCCACTTT.

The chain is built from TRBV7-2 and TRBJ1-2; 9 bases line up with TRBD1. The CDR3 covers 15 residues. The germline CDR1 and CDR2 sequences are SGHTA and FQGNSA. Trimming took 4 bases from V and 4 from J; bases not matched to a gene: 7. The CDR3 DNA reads TGTGCCAGCAGCTCACACAGGGGGCAAGGCTATGGCTACACCTTC. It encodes CASSSHRGQGYGYTF.

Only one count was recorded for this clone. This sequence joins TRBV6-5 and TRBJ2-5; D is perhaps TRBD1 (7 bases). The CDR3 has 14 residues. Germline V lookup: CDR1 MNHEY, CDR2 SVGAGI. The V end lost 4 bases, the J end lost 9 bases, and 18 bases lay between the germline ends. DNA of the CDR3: TGTGCCAGCAGTTCACGACTAGGGGGCGTGGCCCAGTACTTC. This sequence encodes CASSSRLGGVAQYF.

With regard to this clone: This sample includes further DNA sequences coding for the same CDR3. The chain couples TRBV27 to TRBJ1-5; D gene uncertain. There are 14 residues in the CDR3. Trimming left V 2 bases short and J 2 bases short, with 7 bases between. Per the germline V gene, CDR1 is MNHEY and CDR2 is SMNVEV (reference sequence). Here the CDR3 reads CASSLRTGNQPQHF. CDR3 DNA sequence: TGTGCCAGCAGTTTACGGACTGGCAATCAGCCCCAGCATTTT.

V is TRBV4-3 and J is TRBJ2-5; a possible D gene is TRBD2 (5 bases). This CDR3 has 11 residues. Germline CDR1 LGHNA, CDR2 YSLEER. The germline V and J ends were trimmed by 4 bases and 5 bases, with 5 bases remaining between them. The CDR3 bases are TGCGCCAGCAGCCGCGGGGAGACCCAGTACTTC. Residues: CASSRGETQYF.

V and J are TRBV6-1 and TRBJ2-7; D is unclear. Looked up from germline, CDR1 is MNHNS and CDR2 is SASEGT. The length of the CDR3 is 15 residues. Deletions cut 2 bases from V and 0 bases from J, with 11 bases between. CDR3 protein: CASSEPRISSYEQYF. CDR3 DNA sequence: TGTGCCAGCAGTGAACCCCGAATCAGCTCCTACGAGCAGTACTTC.

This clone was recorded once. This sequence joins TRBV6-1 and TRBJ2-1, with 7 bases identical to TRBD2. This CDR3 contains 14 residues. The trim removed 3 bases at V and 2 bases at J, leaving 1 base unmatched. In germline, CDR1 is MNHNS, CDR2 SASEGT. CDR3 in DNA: TGTGCCAGCAGTGAGGGGGGGACCTACAATGAGCAGTTCTTC. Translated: CASSEGGTYNEQFF.

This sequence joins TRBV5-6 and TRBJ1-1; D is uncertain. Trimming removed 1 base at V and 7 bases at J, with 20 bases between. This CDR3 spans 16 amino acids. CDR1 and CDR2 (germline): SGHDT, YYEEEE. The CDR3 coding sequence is TGTGCCAGCAGCTTGAATTTTCGTAGGTTCCGGGTTGAAGCTTTCTTT. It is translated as CASSLNFRRFRVEAFF.

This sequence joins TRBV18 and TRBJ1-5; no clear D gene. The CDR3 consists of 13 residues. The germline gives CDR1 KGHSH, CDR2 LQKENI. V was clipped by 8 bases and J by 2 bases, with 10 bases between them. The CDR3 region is CASREVGNQPQHF. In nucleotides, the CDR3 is TGTGCCAGCCGAGAGGTGGGCAATCAGCCCCAGCATTTT.

For the CDR3, the DNA is TGTGCCAGCAGCCCCCTAGGCAGGGGCACCGGGGAGCTGTTTTTT. As protein: CASSPLGRGTGELFF. The chain links TRBV3-1 (or the pseudogene TRBV3-2) to TRBJ2-2; a possible D gene is TRBD1 (6 bases). Germline V CDR1 and CDR2: LGHDT, YNNKEL (reference sequence). The CDR3 consists of 15 residues. V was pared by 4 bases and J by 4 bases, with 13 bases between.

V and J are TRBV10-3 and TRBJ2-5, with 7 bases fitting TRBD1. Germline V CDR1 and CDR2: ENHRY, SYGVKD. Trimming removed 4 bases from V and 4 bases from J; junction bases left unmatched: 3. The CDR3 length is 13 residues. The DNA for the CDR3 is TGTGCCATCAGTGGACAGGGAACAGAGACCCAGTACTTC. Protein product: CAISGQGTETQYF.

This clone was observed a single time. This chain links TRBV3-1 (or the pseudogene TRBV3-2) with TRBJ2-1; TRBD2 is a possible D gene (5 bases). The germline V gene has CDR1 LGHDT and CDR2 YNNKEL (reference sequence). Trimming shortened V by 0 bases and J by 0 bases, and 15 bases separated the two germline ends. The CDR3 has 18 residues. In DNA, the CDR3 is TGTGCCAGCAGCCAAGATTACCCAGCGGTTAGCTCCTACAATGAGCAGTTCTTC. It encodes CASSQDYPAVSSYNEQFF.

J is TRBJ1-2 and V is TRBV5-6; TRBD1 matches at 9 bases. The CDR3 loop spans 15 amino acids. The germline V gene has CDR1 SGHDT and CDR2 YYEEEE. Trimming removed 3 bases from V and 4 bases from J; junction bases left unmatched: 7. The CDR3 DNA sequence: TGTGCCAGCAGCTCCCGGACAGGGGAAGGCTATGGCTACACCTTC. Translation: CASSSRTGEGYGYTF.

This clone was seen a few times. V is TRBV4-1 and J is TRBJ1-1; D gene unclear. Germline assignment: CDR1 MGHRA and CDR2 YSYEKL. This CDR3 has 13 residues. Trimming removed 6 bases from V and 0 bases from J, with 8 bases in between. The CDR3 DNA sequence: TGCGCCAGCAGGGGTGACATGAACACTGAAGCTTTCTTT. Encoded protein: CASRGDMNTEAFF.

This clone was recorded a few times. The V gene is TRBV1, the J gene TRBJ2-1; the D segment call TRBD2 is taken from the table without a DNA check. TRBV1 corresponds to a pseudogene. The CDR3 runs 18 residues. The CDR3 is CTSSQGTAGGQMRDEQFF. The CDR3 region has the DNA TGCACCAGCAGCCAAGGTACAGCGGGGGGTCAAATGAGGGATGAGCAGTTCTTC.

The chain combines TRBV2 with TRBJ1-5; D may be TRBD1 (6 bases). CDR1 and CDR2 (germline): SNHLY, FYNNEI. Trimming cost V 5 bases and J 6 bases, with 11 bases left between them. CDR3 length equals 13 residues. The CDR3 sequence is CASSRSGAQPQHF. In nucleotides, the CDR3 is TGTGCCAGCAGTCGGTCAGGGGCTCAGCCCCAGCATTTT.

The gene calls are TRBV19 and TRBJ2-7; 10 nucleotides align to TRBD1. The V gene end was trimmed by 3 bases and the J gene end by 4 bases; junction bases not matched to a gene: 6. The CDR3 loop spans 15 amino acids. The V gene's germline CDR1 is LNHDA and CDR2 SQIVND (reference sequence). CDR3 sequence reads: CASSIYPGQGYEQYF. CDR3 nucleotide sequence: TGTGCCAGTAGTATCTACCCGGGACAGGGGTACGAGCAGTACTTC.

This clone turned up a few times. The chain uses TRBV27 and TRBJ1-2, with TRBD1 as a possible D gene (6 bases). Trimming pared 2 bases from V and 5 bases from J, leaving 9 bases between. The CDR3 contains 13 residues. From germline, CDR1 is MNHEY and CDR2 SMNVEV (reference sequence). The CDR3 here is CASSLAGTYGYTF. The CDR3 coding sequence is TGTGCCAGCAGTTTAGCAGGGACATATGGCTACACCTTC.

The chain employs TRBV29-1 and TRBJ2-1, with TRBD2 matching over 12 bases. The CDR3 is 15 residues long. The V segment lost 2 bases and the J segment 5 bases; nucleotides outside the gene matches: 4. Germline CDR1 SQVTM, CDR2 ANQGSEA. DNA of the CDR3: TGCAGCGTTGAACAGCGACTAGCGGGGGACAATGAGCAGTTCTTC. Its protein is CSVEQRLAGDNEQFF.

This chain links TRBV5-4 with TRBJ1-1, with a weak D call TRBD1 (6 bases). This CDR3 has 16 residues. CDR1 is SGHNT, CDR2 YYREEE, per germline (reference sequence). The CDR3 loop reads CAMFRGGAAMNTEAFF. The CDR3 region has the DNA TGTGCGATGTTTAGGGGGGGGGCAGCGATGAACACTGAAGCTTTCTTT. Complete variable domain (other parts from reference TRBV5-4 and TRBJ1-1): ETGVTQSPTHLIKTRGQQVTLRCSSQSGHNTVSWYQQALGQGPQFIFQYYREEENGRGNFPPRFSGLQFPNYSSELNVNALELDDSALYLCAMFRGGAAMNTEAFFGQGTRLTVV.